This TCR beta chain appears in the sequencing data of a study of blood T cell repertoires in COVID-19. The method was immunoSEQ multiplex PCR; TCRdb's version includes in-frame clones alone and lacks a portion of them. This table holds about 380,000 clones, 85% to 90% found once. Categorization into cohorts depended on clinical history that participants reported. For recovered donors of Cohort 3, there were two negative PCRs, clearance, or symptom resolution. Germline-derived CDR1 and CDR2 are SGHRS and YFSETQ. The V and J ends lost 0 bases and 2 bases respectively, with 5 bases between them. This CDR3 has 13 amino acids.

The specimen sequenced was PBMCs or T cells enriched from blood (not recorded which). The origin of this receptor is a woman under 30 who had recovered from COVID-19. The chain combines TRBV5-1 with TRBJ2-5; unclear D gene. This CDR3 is CASSLAQQETQYF. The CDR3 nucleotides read TGCGCCAGCAGCTTGGCACAGCAAGAGACCCAGTACTTC.